The entry below gives a single TCR beta chain sequence along with its context. Antigen unknown. PBMCs were collected from an approximately 9.3 ml volume of fresh peripheral blood. This sample is drawn from a study of T cells in Graves' hyperthyroidism and ophthalmopathy. Study-wide results and caveats: Ophthalmopathy prediction by the model preceded onset by a median approximately 6.9 months. From stable hyperthyroidism, ophthalmopathy was set apart by a 13 V-J model.

This CDR3 has 13 residues. V shed 7 bases and J shed 1 base, with 10 bases lying between them. It was RNA transcripts that yielded the amplified TCR beta CDR3 regions. Researchers ran a first-round RT-PCR on the TCR CDR3 using the HTBI primer set. TCRdb itself ran the multiplex PCR reads through MiXCR, one entry per CDR3 protein. The sample records 250,000 to 300,000 distinct CDR3 sequences, roughly an eighth being singletons. V is TRBV12-3 or TRBV12-4 and J is TRBJ1-2; TRBD1 might be the D (5 bases). Material: blood. This TCR derives from a woman in her forties with Graves' hyperthyroidism. CDR3 loop: CASTKQGNYGYTF. The CDR3 region has the DNA TGTGCCAGCACGAAGCAGGGTAACTATGGCTACACCTTC.